These 21 T cell receptor beta chains share one sample of origin, sequenced in a study of shared clonotypes between healthy human individuals. Profiling relied on immunoSEQ multiplex PCR, and the TCRdb table lists in-frame clones only, not all of them. This table holds over a million clones, 78% found once. The sample comprised memory CD4+ T cells from PBMCs. Subset defined: CD45RA-negative fraction. These receptors were collected from a man between 18 and 35 years old in good health. Some clones in this sample may be carry-over from other donors' samples.

The V call is TRBV7-8, the J call TRBJ2-1; D is possibly TRBD2 (7 bases). V was cut by 2 bases and J by 1 base, with 12 bases left in between. Germline V gene data show CDR1 as SGHVS and CDR2 as FQNEAQ. This CDR3 has 16 amino acids. This chain's CDR3 is CASSLLAGASYNEQFF. CDR3 in DNA: TGTGCCAGCAGCTTACTTGCGGGGGCGTCCTACAATGAGCAGTTCTTC.

This clone occurred a few times. The gene calls are TRBV7-8 and TRBJ1-2, with D hard to call. Trimming left V 5 bases short and J 4 bases short, with 14 bases between. The CDR3 runs to 14 residues. Per the germline V gene, CDR1 is SGHVS and CDR2 is FQNEAQ. CDR3 sequence reads: CASSPGTSLYGYTF. The CDR3 bases are TGTGCCAGCAGCCCGGGTACCTCCCTCTATGGCTACACCTTC.

For this clone: A far larger clone is only one base removed, so a read error is likely. This specimen includes other DNA sequences encoding the same CDR3. This chain joins TRBV30 and TRBJ2-7; D not certain. The ends were cut back, 0 bases at V and 7 bases at J, with 13 bases in the middle. Looked up from germline, CDR1 is GTSNPN and CDR2 is SVGIG (reference sequence). CDR3 size: 13 residues. CDR3 DNA: TGTGCCTGGAGTGTGTCCTTCGGAAGTGAGCAGTACTTC. Residues: CAWSVSFGSEQYF.

This clone has a handful of counts. The rearrangement links TRBV2 to TRBJ2-5; D might be TRBD1 (6 bases). This CDR3 spans 15 amino acids. CDR1 SNHLY and CDR2 FYNNEI come from the germline V gene. Trimming stripped 1 base from V and 0 bases from J, with 9 bases between. CDR3 coding DNA: TGTGCCAGCAGTGAAGAGGGGGTACACCAAGAGACCCAGTACTTC. Protein product: CASSEEGVHQETQYF.

The genes are TRBV29-1 and TRBJ1-5, with D possibly being TRBD1 (5 bases). V was pared by 5 bases and J by 5 bases, with 13 bases between. The CDR3 has 13 residues. Germline CDR1 reads SQVTM; CDR2 reads ANQGSEA. The CDR3 DNA sequence: TGCAGCGTTCGCGGGACTCGGGATCAGCCCCAGCATTTT. Its translation is CSVRGTRDQPQHF.

This chain connects TRBV27 to TRBJ2-5; 7 positions agree with TRBD2. With V trimmed by 6 bases and J by 4 bases, 8 bases remained unmatched. CDR3 length: 14 amino acids. CDR1 and CDR2 (germline): MNHEY, SMNVEV (reference sequence). The CDR3 sequence: CASRKRGGVETQYF. The CDR3 bases are TGTGCCAGCAGGAAGAGGGGAGGGGTAGAGACCCAGTACTTC.

The chain employs TRBV6-4 and TRBJ2-3; D is ambiguous. The CDR3 contains 10 residues. Per germline, CDR1 MRHNA and CDR2 SNTAGT. Trimming shortened V by 4 bases and J by 5 bases, and 1 base separated the two germline ends. The CDR3 DNA is TGTGCCAGCAGTGTAGATACGCAGTATTTT. Protein sequence: CASSVDTQYF.

The genes are TRBV6-1 and TRBJ2-7; 9 nucleotides align to TRBD1. The V gene end was trimmed by 2 bases and the J gene end by 6 bases; junction bases not matched to a gene: 5. This CDR3 comprises 14 residues. Looked up from germline, CDR1 is MNHNS and CDR2 is SASEGT. The CDR3 DNA is TGTGCCAGCAGTGAAAATAACAGGGGGCGCGAGCAGTACTTC. This sequence encodes CASSENNRGREQYF.

The genes are TRBV5-1 and TRBJ2-3, with TRBD1 matching over 7 bases. CDR1 SGHRS and CDR2 YFSETQ come from the germline V gene. The CDR3 contains 16 residues. Trimming removed 0 bases from V and 4 bases from J; junction bases left unmatched: 8. CDR3 residues: CASSLAATGLADTQYF. Here the CDR3 DNA reads TGCGCCAGCAGCTTGGCCGCGACAGGGCTGGCAGATACGCAGTATTTT.

This chain connects TRBV10-3 to TRBJ2-3; D is uncertain. Trimming took 4 bases from V and 2 from J, leaving 10 bases between them. The CDR3 totals 14 residues. Germline CDR1 and CDR2: ENHRY and SYGVKD. CDR3 DNA sequence: TGTGCCATCAGTGTTGGCCCTGACACAGATACGCAGTATTTT. This translates into CAISVGPDTDTQYF.

This chain joins TRBV7-2 and TRBJ1-2; 8 nucleotides align to TRBD1. Germline CDR1 SGHTA, CDR2 FQGNSA. There are 14 residues in the CDR3. The V and J ends lost 1 base and 6 bases, in that order; junction bases with no gene match: 4. Here the CDR3 reads CASSLGQGSHGYTF. The CDR3 DNA sequence: TGTGCCAGCAGCTTAGGACAGGGGAGTCATGGCTACACCTTC.

The chain couples TRBV28 to TRBJ1-2; 9 nucleotides agree with TRBD1. Germline-derived CDR1 and CDR2 are MDHEN and SYDVKM. This CDR3 is 15 amino acids long. The junction had 4 bases not matched to a gene; V was cut back by 5 bases and J by 0 bases. The CDR3, as DNA: TGTGCCAGCAGTCAGACAGGGGGACCTAACTATGGCTACACCTTC. It translates to CASSQTGGPNYGYTF.

The chain is built from TRBV29-1 and TRBJ1-2; no firm D call. The CDR3 length is 16 residues. Looked up from germline, CDR1 is SQVTM and CDR2 is ANQGSEA. The germline V and J ends were trimmed by 5 bases and 4 bases, with 23 bases remaining between them. CDR3 sequence (DNA): TGCAGCGTTTCCCCCGGATTGGTCATCGATTCCTATGGCTACACCTTC. Its translation: CSVSPGLVIDSYGYTF.

This chain joins TRBV7-3 and TRBJ2-3; unclear D gene. This CDR3 has 12 residues. Trimming shortened V by 2 bases and J by 1 base, and 1 base separated the two germline ends. Germline-derived CDR1 and CDR2 are SGHTA and FQGTGA. As DNA, the CDR3 is TGTGCCAGCAGCTTACGCACAGATACGCAGTATTTT. Its translation is CASSLRTDTQYF.

This clone appeared a few times. CDR3 nucleotide sequence: TGTGCCAGCACCAGGGGGTTTAACTATGGCTACACCTTC. It codes for CASTRGFNYGYTF. The chain recombines TRBV6-5 with TRBJ1-2; 7 bases map to TRBD1. Trimming removed 7 bases from V and 1 base from J; junction bases left unmatched: 3. CDR3 length equals 13 residues. The germline V gene encodes CDR1 MNHEY and CDR2 SVGAGI.

The chain uses TRBV29-1 and TRBJ2-2; 11 nucleotides line up with TRBD2. CDR1 is SQVTM, CDR2 ANQGSEA, per germline. This CDR3 is built from 16 residues. V was pared by 7 bases and J by 5 bases, with 12 bases of the junction left unmatched. The CDR3 here is CSAPTGTSGMTGELFF. The CDR3 nucleotides are TGCAGCGCTCCCACCGGGACTAGCGGCATGACCGGGGAGCTGTTTTTT.

The genes are TRBV28 and TRBJ2-1; either TRBD1 or TRBD2 may supply D (5 bases each). The CDR3 totals 14 residues. V dropped 5 bases and J dropped 10 bases, with 18 bases sitting between them. CDR1 and CDR2 from the germline V gene are MDHEN and SYDVKM. CDR3 sequence (DNA): TGTGCCAGCAGTAGGTTCCGGGGCACGGGGGAGCAGTTCTTC. Amino acid sequence: CASSRFRGTGEQFF.

Only a few counts were recorded for this clone. This rearrangement joins TRBV2 to TRBJ1-1; tentatively, D is TRBD1 (5 bases). Germline V lookup: CDR1 SNHLY, CDR2 FYNNEI. The ends were cut back, 6 bases at V and 0 bases at J, with 14 bases in the middle. This CDR3 spans 15 amino acids. The CDR3 nucleotides are TGTGCCAGCAGGAGGAAGACAGAATTGAACACTGAAGCTTTCTTT. Residues: CASRRKTELNTEAFF.

This clone was observed a handful of times. V gene TRBV11-3 combines with J gene TRBJ1-1; TRBD1 matches 8 bases. Germline CDR1 is SGHNT and CDR2 is YENEEA. CDR3 length equals 13 residues. V lost 5 bases, J lost 7 bases, and 6 bases stayed unmatched. The CDR3 spells CASSKGTGHEAFF. The CDR3 nucleotides read TGTGCCAGCAGCAAAGGGACAGGCCATGAAGCTTTCTTT.

This clone showed up just a few times. This chain joins TRBV7-6 and TRBJ1-1; D gene unclear. V lost 7 bases to trimming and J lost 5 bases, with 14 bases between them. This CDR3 has 13 amino acids. Germline loops: CDR1 SGHVS, CDR2 FNYEAQ. The CDR3 DNA is TGTGCCAGCATGAAGGATCTGGGGACTGAAGCTTTCTTT. Protein sequence: CASMKDLGTEAFF.

The chain uses TRBV6-1 and TRBJ2-1; TRBD1 matches at 10 bases. J gave up 5 bases and V 4 bases, and 8 bases lay outside the gene matches. The CDR3 length is 16 residues. In germline, CDR1 is MNHNS, CDR2 SASEGT. This CDR3 is CASSGPGTGVNNEQFF. The CDR3 DNA sequence: TGTGCCAGCAGTGGACCCGGGACAGGGGTAAACAATGAGCAGTTCTTC.